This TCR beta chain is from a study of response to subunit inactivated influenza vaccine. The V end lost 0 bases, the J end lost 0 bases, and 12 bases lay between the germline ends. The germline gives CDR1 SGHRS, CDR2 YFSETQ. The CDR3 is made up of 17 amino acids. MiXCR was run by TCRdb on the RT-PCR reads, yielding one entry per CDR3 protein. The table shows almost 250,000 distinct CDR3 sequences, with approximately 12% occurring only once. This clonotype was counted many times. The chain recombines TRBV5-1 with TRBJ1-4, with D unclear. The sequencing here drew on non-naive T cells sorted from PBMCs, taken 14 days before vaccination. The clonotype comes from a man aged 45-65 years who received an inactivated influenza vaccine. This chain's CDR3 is CASSLGRGAATNEKLFF. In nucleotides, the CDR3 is TGCGCCAGCAGCTTGGGTCGGGGTGCGGCAACTAATGAAAAACTGTTTTTT.